This T cell receptor (beta chain) was found in a study of response to subunit inactivated influenza vaccine. TCRdb re-called the RT-PCR reads through MiXCR, storing one row per CDR3 protein. This repertoire shows approximately 530,000 distinct CDR3 sequences, around 13% found once; its top ten account for around 13%. The CDR3 sequence is 15 residues long. V lost 3 bases and J lost 4, with 12 bases in between. This specimen consisted of PBMCs from blood, obtained about 40 days after vaccination. The chain couples TRBV12-3 or TRBV12-4 to TRBJ2-2; D is unresolved. The TCR was taken from a middle-aged man who received an inactivated influenza vaccine. CDR3 nucleotides: TGTGCCAGCAGTTTGGAAGGGATGAGCACCGGGGAGCTGTTTTTT. It encodes CASSLEGMSTGELFF.